The 22 T cell receptor beta chains given below trace back to one sample, sequenced in a study of shared clonotypes between healthy human individuals. The method was immunoSEQ multiplex PCR; TCRdb's version includes in-frame clones alone and lacks a portion of them. The sample holds about 1.1 million clones, roughly 77% seen once. The sample comprised memory CD4+ T cells from PBMCs. Subset reported: CD45RA-negative fraction. All receptors derive from a young man in good health. Some clones in this sample may be carry-over from other donors' samples.

The chain links TRBV5-1 to TRBJ2-1; a possible D gene is TRBD2 (5 bases). Trimming cost V 6 bases and J 7 bases, with 14 bases left between them. Germline lookup yields CDR1 SGHRS and CDR2 YFSETQ. The CDR3 sequence is 13 residues long. CDR3 sequence (DNA): TGCGCCAGCACCCCTGAGGGCTATAATGAGCAGTTCTTC. It specifies CASTPEGYNEQFF.

The rearrangement links TRBV7-9 to TRBJ2-1, with TRBD2 matching 7 bases. This CDR3 spans 12 amino acids. The germline V gene has CDR1 SEHNR and CDR2 FQNEAQ (reference sequence). The CDR3: CALGGFYNEQFF. CDR3 DNA sequence: TGTGCGCTGGGGGGGTTCTACAATGAGCAGTTCTTC.

V is TRBV9 and J is TRBJ2-3; no reliable D call. Trimming cost V 0 bases and J 3 bases, with 11 bases left between them. The CDR3 has 15 residues. Germline-derived CDR1 and CDR2 are SGDLS and YYNGEE. For the CDR3, the DNA is TGTGCCAGCAGCGTAGCGGCCCTCAGGACAGATACGCAGTATTTT. This encodes CASSVAALRTDTQYF.

About this clone itself: Its ends do not fully match the called genes, so a read error is possible. This rearrangement joins TRBV18 to TRBJ2-7, with TRBD2 matching over 14 bases. CDR3 length: 21 residues. Germline-derived CDR1 and CDR2 are KGHSH and LQKENI. CDR3 DNA sequence: TGTGCCAGCACACCCAAGGGGGCCCAGGGACTAGCGGGAGCGACCTCCTACGAGCAGTACTTC. This codes for CASTPKGAQGLAGATSYEQYF.

The chain couples TRBV4-2 to TRBJ2-6; D perhaps matches TRBD2 (6 bases). Deletions cut 4 bases from V and 0 bases from J, with 13 bases between. The CDR3 has 17 residues. Germline V gene sequence: CDR1 LGHNA, CDR2 YNFKEQ. The CDR3 nucleotides are TGTGCCAGCAGCCGGGACTTACTATTCTCTGGGGCCAACGTCCTGACTTTC. Amino acid sequence: CASSRDLLFSGANVLTF.

This clone was found once. V is TRBV19 and J is TRBJ2-5, with D perhaps matching TRBD1 (5 bases). Germline CDR1 is LNHDA and CDR2 is SQIVND (reference sequence). CDR3 length: 15 residues. The V end lost 4 bases, the J end lost 7 bases, and 19 bases lay between the germline ends. CDR3 sequence reads: CASSTAGFRRGTQYF. DNA for the CDR3: TGTGCCAGTAGTACCGCAGGGTTCCGTAGGGGGACCCAGTACTTC.

The chain combines TRBV12-5 with TRBJ2-5, with D perhaps matching TRBD2 (6 bases). Germline-derived CDR1 and CDR2 are LGHNT and FRNRAP. V was cut by 3 bases and J by 1 base, with 6 bases left in between. This CDR3 is 13 amino acids long. The CDR3, as DNA: TGTGCTAGTGGTTTTAGCGGCCAAGAGACCCAGTACTTC. Residues: CASGFSGQETQYF.

A few counts support this clone. The chain recombines TRBV4-2 with TRBJ1-1; D is unclear. The CDR3 is made up of 16 amino acids. Germline-derived CDR1 and CDR2 are LGHNA and YNFKEQ. V dropped 2 bases and J dropped 5 bases, with 18 bases sitting between them. The CDR3 coding sequence is TGTGCCAGCAGCCAACCCGGGAGAGGGAGGAGAACTGAAGCTTTCTTT. It translates to CASSQPGRGRRTEAFF.

The count of this clone is one. In nucleotides, the CDR3 is TGTGCCAGCAGCCCCGGGACAGGGCCCTACGAGCAGTACTTC. It yields the protein CASSPGTGPYEQYF. This rearrangement joins TRBV11-3 to TRBJ2-7; 9 nucleotides agree with TRBD1. The CDR3 length is 14 residues. In germline, CDR1 is SGHNT, CDR2 YENEEA. V was clipped by 5 bases and J by 2 bases; unmatched bases: 4.

This chain joins TRBV19 and TRBJ1-5; possible D gene TRBD1, 5 bases. Germline V lookup: CDR1 LNHDA, CDR2 SQIVND (reference sequence). V lost 7 bases and J lost 3, with 10 bases in between. This CDR3 spans 13 amino acids. The CDR3 nucleotides read TGTGCCAGTACCGTGGGGACCAATCAGCCCCAGCATTTT. Encoded protein: CASTVGTNQPQHF. The entire variable domain, with the rest obtained from reference TRBV19 and TRBJ1-5, is as follows: DGGITQSPKYLFRKEGQNVTLSCEQNLNHDAMYWYRQDPGQGLRLIYYSQIVNDFQKGDIAEGYSVSREKKESFPLTVTSAQKNPTAFYLCASTVGTNQPQHFGDGTRLSIL.

The CDR3 here is CASSLGRRNTIYF. DNA of the CDR3: TGTGCCAGCAGCTTGGGACGGCGAAACACCATATATTTT. This chain connects TRBV7-2 to TRBJ1-3, with D tentatively TRBD1 (5 bases). Germline V gives CDR1 SGHTA, CDR2 FQGNSA. V lost 3 bases and J lost 5, with 8 bases in between. This CDR3 contains 13 residues.

This chain connects TRBV5-1 to TRBJ1-2; TRBD1 is a possible D gene (5 bases). This CDR3 spans 14 amino acids. V lost 4 bases and J 4 bases, leaving 14 bases between the germline ends. Germline V gene lookup returns CDR1 SGHRS and CDR2 YFSETQ. The CDR3 coding sequence is TGCGCCAGCAGCGCGGGGGGATGGAGCTATGGCTACACCTTC. It codes for CASSAGGWSYGYTF.

This clone was observed a single time. The chain has TRBV5-1 and TRBJ2-7; 8 bases agree with TRBD1. This CDR3 is 14 amino acids long. Germline V lookup: CDR1 SGHRS, CDR2 YFSETQ. Unmatched junction bases numbered 9, after V lost 5 bases and J lost 5 bases. Written as DNA, the CDR3 is TGCGCCAGCAGGCCCGGGACAGGTGGGGACGAGCAGTACTTC. It is translated as CASRPGTGGDEQYF. Based on the CDR3 plus reference TRBV5-1 and TRBJ2-7, the full variable domain is KAGVTQTPRYLIKTRGQQVTLSCSPISGHRSVSWYQQTPGQGLQFLFEYFSETQRNKGNFPGRFSGRQFSNSRSEMNVSTLELGDSALYLCASRPGTGGDEQYFGPGTRLTVT.

J is TRBJ2-5 and V is TRBV6-6; 9 bases fit TRBD2. This CDR3 spans 15 amino acids. In germline, CDR1 is MNHNY, CDR2 SVGAGI (reference sequence). Trimming took 4 bases from V and 4 from J; bases not matched to a gene: 7. Here the CDR3 reads CASSLEIAGAETQYF. The CDR3 DNA reads as TGTGCCAGCAGTTTGGAAATAGCGGGAGCAGAGACCCAGTACTTC.

This chain joins TRBV28 and TRBJ1-2; D is unclear. The CDR3 has 13 residues. Between the trimmed V and J ends, which lost 2 bases and 7 bases, there was a span of 11 bases. Germline V gene data show CDR1 as MDHEN and CDR2 as SYDVKM. The CDR3 sequence: CASSLGQAGGYTF. CDR3 in DNA: TGTGCCAGCAGTTTAGGGCAGGCGGGTGGCTACACCTTC.

The genes are TRBV19 and TRBJ2-7, with D possibly being TRBD2 (5 bases). The CDR3 sequence is 17 residues long. Looked up from germline, CDR1 is LNHDA and CDR2 is SQIVND (reference sequence). With 2 bases removed from V and 0 bases from J, the gap between germline ends came to 17 bases. The CDR3 DNA sequence: TGTGCCAGTAGTATACCCTCAACCGGGGATTCCTCCTACGAGCAGTACTTC. The encoded protein is CASSIPSTGDSSYEQYF. The full variable domain, with the rest looked up from reference TRBV19 and TRBJ2-7, is DGGITQSPKYLFRKEGQNVTLSCEQNLNHDAMYWYRQDPGQGLRLIYYSQIVNDFQKGDIAEGYSVSREKKESFPLTVTSAQKNPTAFYLCASSIPSTGDSSYEQYFGPGTRLTVT.

The chain's CDR3 is CASSSVGLNEKLFF. The CDR3 coding sequence is TGTGCCAGCAGTAGCGTAGGACTTAATGAAAAACTGTTTTTT. The V and J genes are TRBV6-5 and TRBJ1-4; D uncertain. Germline V lookup: CDR1 MNHEY, CDR2 SVGAGI. The CDR3 has 14 amino acids. V gave up 5 bases and J gave up 4 bases, with 11 bases separating them.

V and J are TRBV28 and TRBJ1-5; 7 bases agree with TRBD1. Germline CDR1 is MDHEN and CDR2 is SYDVKM. CDR3 length: 15 residues. With V trimmed by 6 bases and J by 4 bases, 9 bases remained unmatched. CDR3 sequence (DNA): TGTGCCAGCAGGAGGGGGCGTAGTGGGAATCAGCCCCAGCATTTT. Protein product: CASRRGRSGNQPQHF.

V usage is TRBV11-3 and J usage is TRBJ2-5; TRBD1 matches 7 bases. V gave up 4 bases and J gave up 7 bases; unmatched junction bases: 3. Germline values: CDR1 SGHNT, CDR2 YENEEA. This CDR3 spans 12 amino acids. The CDR3 sequence: CASSYNRGTQYF. The CDR3 nucleotides read TGTGCCAGCAGCTACAACAGGGGGACCCAGTACTTC.

Comments on this clone: A read error may be the cause here, since a much bigger clone is one base away. V gene TRBV29-1 combines with J gene TRBJ2-7; no definite D call. Trimming removed 1 base from V and 2 bases from J, with 9 bases in between. This CDR3 is built from 13 residues. Looked up from germline, CDR1 is SQVTM and CDR2 is ANQGSEA. The CDR3 DNA reads as TGCAGCGTTGAAGTTAGCTGGACCTACGAGCAGTACTTC. Amino acids: CSVEVSWTYEQYF.

CDR3 nucleotides: TGTGCCAGCAAGCACAGGGCGGTCTACGAGCAGTACTTC. Protein product: CASKHRAVYEQYF. V usage is TRBV2 and J usage is TRBJ2-7; the D gene is possibly TRBD1 (6 bases). The CDR3 loop spans 13 amino acids. The germline CDR1 and CDR2 sequences are SNHLY and FYNNEI. Trimming took off 7 bases at V and 3 bases at J, with 13 bases between the two ends.

The V call is TRBV4-1, the J call TRBJ2-3; 9 bases match TRBD1. This CDR3 has 14 amino acids. V was clipped by 6 bases and J by 5 bases; unmatched bases: 6. In germline, CDR1 is MGHRA, CDR2 YSYEKL. This CDR3 is CASSPGTGLDTQYF. In DNA form, the CDR3 reads TGCGCCAGCAGTCCCGGGACAGGGCTAGATACGCAGTATTTT.